This T cell receptor beta chain was captured by sequencing in a study of T cells expressing NK-cell markers. TCRdb processed the 5' RACE reads again and assigns one entry to each CDR3 protein, with no DNA. The sample data list about 260,000 distinct CDR3 sequences. Sequenced input: blood T cells: a sorted CD56 or NKG2C T cell subset, CD4+ or CD8+ T cells, or bulk PBMC T cells (not recorded which). This TCR was sampled from a man younger than 35 in good health.

The CDR3 here is CASRNRGANEQYF. The chain has TRBV18 and TRBJ2-7; the D call of TRBD1 rests on TCRdb alone, since no DNA is present to check it. CDR3 length: 13 residues. Germline V gene lookup returns CDR1 KGHSH and CDR2 LQKENI.